The 30 T cell receptor beta chains below were found in one sample sequenced in a study of blood T cell repertoires in COVID-19. The protocol was immunoSEQ multiplex PCR, while the TCRdb copy is restricted to in-frame clones and leaves out a portion. This table holds about 210,000 clones, roughly 86% found once. The sequencing sample was made of peripheral blood. Receptors were obtained from a woman aged 50 to 65 with active or convalescent COVID-19.

V and J are TRBV4-1 and TRBJ1-2; D is ambiguous. The CDR3 length is 14 residues. The germline V and J ends were trimmed by 2 bases and 6 bases, with 13 bases remaining between them. From germline, CDR1 is MGHRA and CDR2 YSYEKL. The CDR3 region is CASSQPGPGDGYTF. The CDR3 DNA follows: TGCGCCAGCAGCCAACCCGGTCCCGGGGATGGCTACACCTTC.

The chain joins TRBV10-3 to TRBJ1-1; D remains ambiguous. Germline lookup yields CDR1 ENHRY and CDR2 SYGVKD. The germline V and J ends were trimmed by 6 bases and 1 base, with 9 bases remaining between them. This CDR3 comprises 13 residues. CDR3 protein: CAIRLGENTEAFF. In DNA form, the CDR3 reads TGTGCCATCAGACTAGGCGAGAACACTGAAGCTTTCTTT.

This chain uses TRBV7-5 with TRBJ1-1; no DNA check was done on the table's D call, TRBD1. TRBV7-5 is recorded as a pseudogene. This CDR3 contains 17 residues. CDR3 coding DNA: TGTGTCAGAAGCTTAGTAGTACGACAGGGGCGTCCCGGGGGTGCTTTCTTT. It specifies CVRSLVVRQGRPGGAFF.

This chain links TRBV7-9 with TRBJ2-2; 11 bases agree with TRBD2. In germline, CDR1 is SEHNR, CDR2 FQNEAQ (reference sequence). After removal of 4 bases from V and 4 bases from J, the junction contained 11 bases not matched to a gene. The CDR3 runs to 18 residues. DNA for the CDR3: TGTGCCAGCAGCTCAGGGAGTAGCGGGAGGGCCGTCACCGGGGAGCTGTTTTTT. This sequence encodes CASSSGSSGRAVTGELFF.

J is TRBJ1-5 and V is TRBV28; no clear D. Germline CDR1 is MDHEN and CDR2 is SYDVKM. This CDR3 contains 14 residues. Deletions cut 10 bases from V and 1 base from J, with 14 bases between. This CDR3 is CATLAPGSNQPQHF. CDR3 sequence (DNA): TGTGCCACCTTAGCCCCCGGGAGCAATCAGCCCCAGCATTTT.

The chain has TRBV19 and TRBJ1-5, with 8 bases aligning to TRBD1. Germline-derived CDR1 and CDR2 are LNHDA and SQIVND (reference sequence). This CDR3 spans 16 amino acids. After removal of 7 bases from V and 3 bases from J, the junction contained 11 bases not matched to a gene. CDR3 sequence (DNA): TGTGCCAGTATGGGCAGGGGGCTCGTCTCCAATCAGCCCCAGCATTTT. Protein product: CASMGRGLVSNQPQHF.

The chain's CDR3 is CASRAAENTEAFF. The CDR3 region has the DNA TGTGCAAGTCGCGCGGCGGAGAACACTGAAGCTTTCTTT. The V and J genes are TRBV12-2 and TRBJ1-1. TRBV12-2 represents a pseudogene. The CDR3 has 13 residues.

The chain combines TRBV4-1 with TRBJ1-4, with TRBD1 identical over 7 bases. Germline lookup yields CDR1 MGHRA and CDR2 YSYEKL. The CDR3 length is 17 residues. V gave up 1 base and J gave up 6 bases; unmatched junction bases: 11. CDR3 loop: CASSQGPDRTSYEKLFF. CDR3 in DNA: TGCGCCAGCAGCCAAGGACCGGACAGGACCTCCTATGAAAAACTGTTTTTT.

This chain uses TRBV29-1 with TRBJ1-5, with 9 bases identical to TRBD1. J gave up 4 bases and V 4 bases, and 8 bases lay outside the gene matches. The CDR3 totals 15 residues. Germline CDR1 and CDR2: SQVTM and ANQGSEA. The DNA of the CDR3 is TGCAGCGTTGTACTGGGACAGGGAGGAAATCAGCCCCAGCATTTT. Translation: CSVVLGQGGNQPQHF.

V usage is TRBV3-1 (or the pseudogene TRBV3-2) and J usage is TRBJ1-6; D possibly corresponds to TRBD1 (6 bases). The CDR3 contains 15 residues. Trimming left V 2 bases short and J 8 bases short, with 13 bases between. Looked up from germline, CDR1 is LGHDT and CDR2 is YNNKEL (reference sequence). DNA for the CDR3: TGTGCCAGCAGCCAACAACAGGGCGGAGATTCACCCCTCCACTTT. As protein: CASSQQQGGDSPLHF.

This clone was recorded only once. The chain couples TRBV18 to TRBJ1-5, with 9 bases matching TRBD1. The V gene's germline CDR1 is KGHSH and CDR2 LQKENI. The CDR3 is 15 residues long. The V segment lost 3 bases and the J segment 3 bases; nucleotides outside the gene matches: 3. The CDR3, as DNA: TGTGCCAGCTCACCGGGACAGGGATTCAATCAGCCCCAGCATTTT. Translating gives CASSPGQGFNQPQHF.

This clone has a handful of counts. This rearrangement joins TRBV5-1 to TRBJ1-6; maybe TRBD1 (5 bases). CDR3 length equals 15 residues. Germline lookup yields CDR1 SGHRS and CDR2 YFSETQ. V was pared by 4 bases and J by 4 bases, with 12 bases between. CDR3 in amino acids: CASSGAGGYNSPLHF. CDR3 sequence (DNA): TGCGCCAGCAGCGGAGCCGGGGGTTATAATTCACCCCTCCACTTT.

The chain links TRBV5-1 to TRBJ2-7, with D possibly TRBD1 on 6 matching bases. V was clipped by 0 bases and J by 2 bases, with 12 bases between them. The CDR3 loop spans 15 amino acids. Germline CDR1 SGHRS, CDR2 YFSETQ. The CDR3 spells CASSLDRANAYEQYV. For the CDR3, the DNA is TGCGCCAGCAGCTTGGACAGGGCAAACGCCTACGAGCAGTACGTC.

There are a few counts of this clone. The rearrangement links TRBV28 to TRBJ1-3; 7 bases are a match to TRBD1. Germline V CDR1 and CDR2: MDHEN, SYDVKM. V trimming: 2 bases; J trimming: 4 bases; junction bases outside the gene matches: 5. The CDR3 has 15 amino acids. CDR3 sequence reads: CASSLGARGGNTIYF. CDR3 in DNA: TGTGCCAGCAGTTTAGGCGCCAGGGGGGGAAACACCATATATTTT.

The chain carries TRBV2 and TRBJ1-4; unclear D gene. Germline assignment: CDR1 SNHLY and CDR2 FYNNEI. The CDR3 loop spans 14 amino acids. With 6 bases removed from V and 7 bases from J, the gap between germline ends came to 15 bases. The CDR3 loop reads CASSPRGGGEKLFF. The CDR3, as DNA: TGTGCCAGCAGCCCCCGGGGTGGAGGTGAAAAACTGTTTTTT.

This clone showed up just a few times. CDR3 region: CASSTAEGNTIYF. The CDR3 DNA is TGTGCCAGCAGCACAGCCGAAGGAAACACCATATATTTT. The chain is built from TRBV6-5 and TRBJ1-3; D is unclear. Per the germline V gene, CDR1 is MNHEY and CDR2 is SVGAGI. The ends were cut back, 6 bases at V and 4 bases at J, with 10 bases in the middle. This CDR3 has 13 residues.

The CDR3 is CASSIDSIYGYTF. CDR3 bases: TGTGCCAGCAGCATTGACAGCATCTATGGCTACACCTTC. The chain combines TRBV5-4 with TRBJ1-2, with D maybe TRBD1 (5 bases). This CDR3 contains 13 residues. V was cut by 4 bases and J by 4 bases, with 11 bases left in between. Germline lookup yields CDR1 SGHNT and CDR2 YYREEE (reference sequence). Supplemented by reference TRBV5-4 and TRBJ1-2, the full variable domain reads ETGVTQSPTHLIKTRGQQVTLRCSSQSGHNTVSWYQQALGQGPQFIFQYYREEENGRGNFPPRFSGLQFPNYSSELNVNALELDDSALYLCASSIDSIYGYTFGSGTRLTVV.

The V gene is TRBV11-2, the J gene TRBJ1-3, with D tentatively TRBD1 (5 bases). The CDR3 contains 15 residues. Trimming cost V 1 base and J 2 bases, with 9 bases left between them. Germline-derived CDR1 and CDR2 are SGHAT and FQNNGV. CDR3 amino acids: CASSLGGGAGNTIYF. The CDR3 DNA follows: TGTGCCAGCAGCTTAGGGGGGGGAGCTGGAAACACCATATATTTT.

The chain joins TRBV29-1 to TRBJ1-1, with TRBD1 matching 7 bases. Germline CDR1 and CDR2: SQVTM and ANQGSEA. The CDR3 has 15 residues. Losses at the gene ends were 8 bases for V and 0 bases for J; bases not matched to a gene: 12. Here the CDR3 DNA reads TGCAGCTCACGGACAGGATCCGGGATGAACACTGAAGCTTTCTTT. Translation gives CSSRTGSGMNTEAFF.

The J gene is TRBJ2-7, the V gene TRBV20-1; D is unclear. The CDR3 covers 11 residues. The V gene's germline CDR1 is DFQATT and CDR2 SNEGSKA (reference sequence). With 2 bases removed from V and 6 bases from J, the gap between germline ends came to 8 bases. This chain's CDR3 is CSARTWAEQYV. For the CDR3, the DNA is TGCAGTGCTAGAACCTGGGCCGAGCAGTACGTC.

The genes are TRBV28 and TRBJ2-7, with D possibly TRBD1 on 6 matching bases. Looked up from germline, CDR1 is MDHEN and CDR2 is SYDVKM. The CDR3 loop spans 14 amino acids. The germline V and J ends were trimmed by 7 bases and 4 bases, with 17 bases remaining between them. The CDR3 spells CASNGAGTFYEQYV. In nucleotides, the CDR3 is TGTGCCAGCAACGGAGCCGGGACATTTTACGAGCAGTACGTC.

This clone came up a few times. The chain recombines TRBV11-2 with TRBJ2-7; D gene ambiguous. V lost 3 bases to trimming and J lost 3 bases, with 6 bases between them. The CDR3 covers 12 residues. Germline lookup yields CDR1 SGHAT and CDR2 FQNNGV. The CDR3 DNA is TGTGCCAGCAGCTTCAACAACTACGAGCAGTACTTC. Translating it yields CASSFNNYEQYF.

CDR3 protein: CASRTGGWHQETQYF. CDR3 nucleotide sequence: TGTGCCAGCAGGACAGGGGGCTGGCACCAAGAGACCCAGTACTTC. This chain links TRBV2 with TRBJ2-5; 10 bases are a match to TRBD1. The junction had 4 bases not matched to a gene; V was cut back by 6 bases and J by 0 bases. This CDR3 spans 15 amino acids. Germline V gene sequence: CDR1 SNHLY, CDR2 FYNNEI. The complete variable domain, with remaining parts taken from reference TRBV2 and TRBJ2-5, reads EPEVTQTPSHQVTQMGQEVILRCVPISNHLYFYWYRQILGQKVEFLVSFYNNEISEKSEIFDDQFSVERPDGSNFTLKIRSTKLEDSAMYFCASRTGGWHQETQYFGPGTRLLVL.

The rearrangement links TRBV28 to TRBJ1-5, with 8 positions matching TRBD1. The trim removed 8 bases at V and 3 bases at J, leaving 3 bases unmatched. The CDR3 spans 13 residues. The germline V gene has CDR1 MDHEN and CDR2 SYDVKM. In DNA form, the CDR3 reads TGTGCCAGCCAGGGGGCAAACAATCAGCCCCAGCATTTT. Translated, it gives CASQGANNQPQHF.

V is TRBV11-1 and J is TRBJ2-3; no clear D gene. The CDR3 is made up of 13 amino acids. The ends were cut back, 5 bases at V and 6 bases at J, with 12 bases in the middle. Germline V CDR1 and CDR2: SGHAT, FQDESV (reference sequence). CDR3 in DNA: TGTGCCAGCAGCCAGTCCTTGGTGGATACGCAGTATTTT. Its protein product is CASSQSLVDTQYF.

The V and J genes are TRBV3-1 (or the pseudogene TRBV3-2) and TRBJ2-1, with a weak D call TRBD2 (5 bases). Germline V gene lookup returns CDR1 LGHDT and CDR2 YNNKEL (reference sequence). The CDR3 spans 15 residues. Trimming shortened V by 2 bases and J by 0 bases, and 8 bases separated the two germline ends. For the CDR3, the DNA is TGTGCCAGCAGCCAATCGGGAACCTCCTACAATGAGCAGTTCTTC. Its protein product is CASSQSGTSYNEQFF.

The J gene is TRBJ1-4, the V gene TRBV2, with 9 bases lining up with TRBD1. Trimming took 6 bases from V and 5 from J; bases not matched to a gene: 10. From germline, CDR1 is SNHLY and CDR2 FYNNEI. This CDR3 has 16 amino acids. Here the CDR3 reads CASSDLTGGANEKLFF. The CDR3 coding sequence is TGTGCCAGCAGCGACCTAACAGGGGGCGCGAATGAAAAACTGTTTTTT.

The rearrangement links TRBV2 to TRBJ1-6; D might be TRBD1 (6 bases). Trimming removed 7 bases from V and 7 bases from J, with 14 bases in between. The CDR3 spans 14 residues. Germline CDR1 SNHLY, CDR2 FYNNEI. The CDR3 protein is CASTQKGDNSPLHF. The CDR3 DNA follows: TGTGCCAGCACCCAAAAGGGGGACAATTCACCCCTCCACTTT. The variable domain in full, completed from reference TRBV2 and TRBJ1-6, reads EPEVTQTPSHQVTQMGQEVILRCVPISNHLYFYWYRQILGQKVEFLVSFYNNEISEKSEIFDDQFSVERPDGSNFTLKIRSTKLEDSAMYFCASTQKGDNSPLHFGNGTRLTVT.

This clone was detected a few times. The chain joins TRBV5-1 to TRBJ1-5; 7 positions match TRBD1. This CDR3 spans 14 amino acids. V shed 0 bases and J 4 bases; nucleotides not matched to a gene: 1. Germline assignment: CDR1 SGHRS and CDR2 YFSETQ. The CDR3 DNA is TGCGCCAGCAGCTTGGAGACAGGGAATCAGCCCCAGCATTTT. This encodes CASSLETGNQPQHF.

The V and J genes are TRBV28 and TRBJ2-7; TRBD1 aligns across 7 bases. The CDR3 contains 13 residues. With V trimmed by 8 bases and J by 2 bases, 6 bases remained unmatched. Germline V gives CDR1 MDHEN, CDR2 SYDVKM. CDR3 amino acids: CASGDSLTYEQYF. The DNA for the CDR3 is TGTGCCAGCGGGGACAGTCTAACCTACGAGCAGTACTTC.